The source of this TCR beta chain is a study of blood T cell repertoires in COVID-19. The CDR3 sequence is 15 residues long. Germline loops: CDR1 MNHEY, CDR2 SVGEGT. To note about this clone: Mismatch with germline at one junction end may stem from a read error.

Sequencing was performed with immunoSEQ multiplex PCR; in TCRdb, only in-frame clones are kept and a portion is missing. The sample includes approximately 46,000 clones, 82% of them seen just once. This sequence joins TRBV6-2 or TRBV6-3 and TRBJ2-7, with TRBD1 as a possible D gene (6 bases). The sequenced sample consisted of peripheral blood. The TCR was taken from a woman in her seventies with acute or convalescent COVID-19. CDR3 nucleotides: TGTGCCAGCAGTTTCGTGAGACAGGTCTCCCACGAGCAGTACTTC. Its translation is CASSFVRQVSHEQYF.